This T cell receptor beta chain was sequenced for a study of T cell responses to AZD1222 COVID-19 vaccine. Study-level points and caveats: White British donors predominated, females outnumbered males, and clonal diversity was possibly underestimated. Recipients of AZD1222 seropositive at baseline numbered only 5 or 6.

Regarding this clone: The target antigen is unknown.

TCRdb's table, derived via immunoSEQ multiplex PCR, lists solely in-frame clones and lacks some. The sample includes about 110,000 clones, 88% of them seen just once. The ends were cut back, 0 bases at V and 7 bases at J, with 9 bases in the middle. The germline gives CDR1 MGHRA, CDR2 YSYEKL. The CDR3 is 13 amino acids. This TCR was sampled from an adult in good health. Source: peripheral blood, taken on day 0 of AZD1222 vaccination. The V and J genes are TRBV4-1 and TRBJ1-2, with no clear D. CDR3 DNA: TGCGCCAGCAGCCAAGATCGAGGGTCTGGCTACACCTTC. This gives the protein CASSQDRGSGYTF.